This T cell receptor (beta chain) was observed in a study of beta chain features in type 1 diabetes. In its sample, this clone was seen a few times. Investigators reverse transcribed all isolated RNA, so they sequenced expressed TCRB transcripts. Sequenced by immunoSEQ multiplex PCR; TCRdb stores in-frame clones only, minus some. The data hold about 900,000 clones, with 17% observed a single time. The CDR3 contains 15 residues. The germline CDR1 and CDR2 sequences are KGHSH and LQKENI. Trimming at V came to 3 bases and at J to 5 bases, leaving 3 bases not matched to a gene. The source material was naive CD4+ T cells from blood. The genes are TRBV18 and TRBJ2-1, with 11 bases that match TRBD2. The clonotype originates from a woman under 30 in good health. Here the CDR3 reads CASSPVAGGNNEQFF. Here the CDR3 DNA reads TGTGCCAGCTCACCCGTAGCGGGAGGGAACAATGAGCAGTTCTTC. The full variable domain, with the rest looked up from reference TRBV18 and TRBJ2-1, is NAGVMQNPRHLVRRRGQEARLRCSPMKGHSHVYWYRQLPEEGLKFMVYLQKENIIDESGMPKERFSAEFPKEGPSILRIQQVVRGDSAAYFCASSPVAGGNNEQFFGPGTRLTVL.